This T cell receptor (beta chain) was recorded in a study of blood T cell repertoires in COVID-19. Study information: Italy, Spain and the United States were the sources of the convalescent and acute COVID-19 samples.

Seattle participants joined during active infection and were tracked over time. Trimming removed 5 bases at V and 1 base at J, with 12 bases between. The CDR3 spans 14 residues. Germline V CDR1 and CDR2: SGHAT, FQNNGV. This clone showed up just a few times. In the original processing: Estimated nucleated cell counts came from reference gene primer amplification. The table came from immunoSEQ multiplex PCR; TCRdb's copy has only in-frame clones and leaves some out. D and trimming come from the DNA, and the V and J calls and clone size come from that table. The data contain roughly 160,000 clones, approximately 87% of them singletons.

The material sequenced was peripheral blood. The chain recombines TRBV11-2 with TRBJ2-7; D call uncertain. The sequence was collected from a woman in her 70s with COVID-19, enrolled during active disease. CDR3 amino acids: CASSRESWSYEQYF. CDR3 nucleotide sequence: TGTGCCAGCAGCCGAGAAAGTTGGTCCTACGAGCAGTACTTC. Filled out from reference TRBV11-2 and TRBJ2-7, the complete variable domain reads EAGVAQSPRYKIIEKRQSVAFWCNPISGHATLYWYQQILGQGPKLLIQFQNNGVVDDSQLPKDRFSAERLKGVDSTLKIQPAKLEDSAVYLCASSRESWSYEQYFGPGTRLTVT.